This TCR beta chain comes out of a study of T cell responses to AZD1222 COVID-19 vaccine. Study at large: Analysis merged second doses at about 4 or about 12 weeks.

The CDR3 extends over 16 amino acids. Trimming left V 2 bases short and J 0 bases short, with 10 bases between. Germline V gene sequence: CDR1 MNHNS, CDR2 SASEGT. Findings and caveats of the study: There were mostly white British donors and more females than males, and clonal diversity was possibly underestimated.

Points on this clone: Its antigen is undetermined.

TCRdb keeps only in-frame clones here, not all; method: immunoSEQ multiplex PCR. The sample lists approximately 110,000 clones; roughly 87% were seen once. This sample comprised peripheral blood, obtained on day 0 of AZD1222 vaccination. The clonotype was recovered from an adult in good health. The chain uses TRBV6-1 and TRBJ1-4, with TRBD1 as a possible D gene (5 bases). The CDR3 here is CASSEQGAATNEKLFF. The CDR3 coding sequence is TGTGCCAGCAGTGAACAAGGGGCGGCAACTAATGAAAAACTGTTTTTT.